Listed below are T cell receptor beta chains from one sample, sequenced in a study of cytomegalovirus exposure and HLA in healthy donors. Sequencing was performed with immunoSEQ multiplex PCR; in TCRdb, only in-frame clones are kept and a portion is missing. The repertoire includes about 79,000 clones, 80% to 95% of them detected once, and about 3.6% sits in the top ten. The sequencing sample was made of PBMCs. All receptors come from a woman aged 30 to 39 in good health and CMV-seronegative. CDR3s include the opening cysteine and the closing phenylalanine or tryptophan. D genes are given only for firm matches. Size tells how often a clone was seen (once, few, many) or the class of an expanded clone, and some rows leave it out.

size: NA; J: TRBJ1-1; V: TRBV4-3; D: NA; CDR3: CASSQDLGTLNTEAFF; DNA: TGCGCCAGCAGCCAAGATCTTGGTACATTGAACACTGAAGCTTTCTTT
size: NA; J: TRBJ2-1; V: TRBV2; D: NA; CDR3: CASTLRYEQFF; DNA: TGTGCCAGCACTCTGCGGTATGAGCAGTTCTTC
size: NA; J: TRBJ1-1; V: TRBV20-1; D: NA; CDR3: CSPSGGTEAFF; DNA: TGCAGTCCCTCGGGAGGAACTGAAGCTTTCTTT
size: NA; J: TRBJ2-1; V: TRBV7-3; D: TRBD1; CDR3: CASSLTLGTGNEQFF; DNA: TGTGCCAGCAGCTTAACACTGGGGACAGGCAATGAGCAGTTCTTC
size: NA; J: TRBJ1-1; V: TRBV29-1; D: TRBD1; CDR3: CSTATTGGFTEAFF; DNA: TGCAGCACCGCCACGACAGGGGGCTTCACTGAAGCTTTCTTT
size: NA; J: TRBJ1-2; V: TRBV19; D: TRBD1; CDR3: CASSTAGTGRDYGYTF; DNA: TGTGCCAGTAGTACAGCCGGGACAGGGCGGGACTATGGCTACACCTTC
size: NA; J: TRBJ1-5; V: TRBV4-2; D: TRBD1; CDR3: CASSPDRGSNQPQHF; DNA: TGTGCCAGCAGCCCAGACAGGGGAAGCAATCAGCCCCAGCATTTT
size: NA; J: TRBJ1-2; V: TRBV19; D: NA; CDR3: CASNQAGNYGYTF; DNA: TGTGCCAGTAACCAGGCGGGGAACTATGGCTACACCTTC
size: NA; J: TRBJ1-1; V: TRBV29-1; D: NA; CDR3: CSARVPGYTEAFF; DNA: TGCAGCGCCCGCGTCCCCGGGTATACTGAAGCTTTCTTT
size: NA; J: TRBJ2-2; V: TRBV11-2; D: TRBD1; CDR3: CASSPNRDRGRVF; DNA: TGTGCCAGCAGTCCGAACCGGGACAGGGGTCGGGTTTTT
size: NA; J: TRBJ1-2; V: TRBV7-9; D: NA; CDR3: CASSLEVSGNGYTF; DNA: TGTGCCAGCAGCTTAGAGGTTTCGGGAAATGGCTACACCTTC
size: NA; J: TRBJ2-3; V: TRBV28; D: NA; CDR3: CASSSPGGGTDTQYF; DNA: TGTGCCAGCAGTTCTCCCGGGGGAGGCACAGATACGCAGTATTTT
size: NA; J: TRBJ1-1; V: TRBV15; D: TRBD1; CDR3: CATSRYRQGNTEAFF; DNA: TGTGCCACCAGCAGATATCGACAGGGCAACACTGAAGCTTTCTTT
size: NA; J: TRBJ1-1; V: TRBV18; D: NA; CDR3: CASSTIGGAPMNTEAFF; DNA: TGTGCCAGCTCCACCATTGGAGGGGCCCCGATGAACACTGAAGCTTTCTTT
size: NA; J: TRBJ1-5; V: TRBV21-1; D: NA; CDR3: CASSKENTQGADGGQPQHF; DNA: TGTGCCAGCAGCAAAGAGAATACCCAGGGGGCCGACGGGGGTCAGCCCCAGCATTTT
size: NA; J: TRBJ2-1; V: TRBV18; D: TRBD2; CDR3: CASSPRTSGRDEQFF; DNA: TGTGCCAGCTCACCTAGGACTAGCGGTCGAGATGAGCAGTTCTTC
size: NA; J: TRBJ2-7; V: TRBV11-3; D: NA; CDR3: CASSLDPTRGAEQYF; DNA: TGTGCCAGCAGCCTTGACCCGACCCGGGGGGCCGAGCAGTACTTC
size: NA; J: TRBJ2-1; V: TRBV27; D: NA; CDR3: CASSLRTKVWYNEQFF; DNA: TGTGCCAGCAGCCTCCGAACAAAAGTTTGGTACAATGAGCAGTTCTTC
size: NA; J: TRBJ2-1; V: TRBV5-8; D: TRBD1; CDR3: CASSLLRQGIKDEQFF; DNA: TGTGCCAGCAGCTTGCTCCGACAGGGGATTAAGGATGAGCAGTTCTTC
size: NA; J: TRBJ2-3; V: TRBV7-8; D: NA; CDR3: CASSFGRVIADTQYF; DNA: TGTGCCAGCAGCTTTGGTAGAGTCATAGCAGATACGCAGTATTTT
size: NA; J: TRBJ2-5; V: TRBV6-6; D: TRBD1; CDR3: CASSWRQGTETQYF; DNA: TGTGCCAGCAGTTGGAGACAGGGAACTGAGACCCAGTACTTC
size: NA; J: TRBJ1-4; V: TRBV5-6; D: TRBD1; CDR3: CASSFGNPGQGGKKLFF; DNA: TGTGCCAGCAGCTTTGGGAATCCGGGACAGGGAGGTAAAAAACTGTTTTTT
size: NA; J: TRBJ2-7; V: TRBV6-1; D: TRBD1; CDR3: CATSKMGQGTYEQYF; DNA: TGTGCCACCTCGAAGATGGGACAGGGGACCTACGAGCAGTACTTC
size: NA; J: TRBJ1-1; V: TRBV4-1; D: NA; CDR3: CASSPLGVRDTEAFF; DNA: TGCGCCAGCAGCCCCCTCGGGGTTAGGGACACTGAAGCTTTCTTT
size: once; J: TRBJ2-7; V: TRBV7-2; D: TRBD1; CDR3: CASSLAGTGGYEQYF; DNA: TGTGCCAGCAGCTTAGCCGGGACAGGGGGCTACGAGCAGTACTTC
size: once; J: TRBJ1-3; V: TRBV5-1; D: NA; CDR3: CASSPRVSGNTIYF; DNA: TGCGCCAGCAGCCCCAGGGTCTCTGGAAACACCATATATTTT
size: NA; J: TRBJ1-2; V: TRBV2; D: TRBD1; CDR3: CASSAGQDRVRGYTF; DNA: TGTGCCAGCAGTGCGGGCCAGGACAGGGTTCGGGGCTACACCTTC
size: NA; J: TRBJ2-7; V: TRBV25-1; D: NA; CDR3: CASRGGRAREQYF; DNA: TGTGCCAGCAGGGGGGGGCGGGCGCGGGAGCAGTACTTC
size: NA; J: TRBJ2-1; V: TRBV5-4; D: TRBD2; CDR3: CASSFGGGSYNEQFF; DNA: TGTGCCAGCAGCTTTGGCGGGGGCTCCTACAATGAGCAGTTCTTC
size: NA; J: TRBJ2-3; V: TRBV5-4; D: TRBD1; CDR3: CASSFYMRTGRTDTQYF; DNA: TGTGCCAGCAGCTTTTACATGCGGACAGGGAGAACAGATACGCAGTATTTT
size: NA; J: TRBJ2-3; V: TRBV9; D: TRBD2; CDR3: CASSLRIAAGTSGKDTQYF; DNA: TGTGCCAGCAGCCTACGAATTGCAGCCGGGACTAGCGGGAAAGATACGCAGTATTTT